A single sample is the source of the 18 T cell receptor beta chains below, sequenced in a study of shared clonotypes between healthy human individuals. Method: immunoSEQ multiplex PCR; TCRdb's copy keeps in-frame clones and lacks some. The table shows about 1 million clones, with under 80% occurring only once. The source material was memory CD4+ T cells sorted from blood. As to subset: CD45RA-negative fraction. The receptors were gathered from a man aged 18 to 29 in good health.

This clone was seen just once. The V gene is TRBV28, the J gene TRBJ1-2; D perhaps matches TRBD1 (6 bases). The V end lost 1 base, the J end lost 4 bases, and 10 bases lay between the germline ends. The CDR3 has 14 amino acids. CDR1 and CDR2 (germline): MDHEN, SYDVKM. The CDR3 reads CASSLFVRGYGYTF. In DNA form, the CDR3 reads TGTGCCAGCAGTTTATTTGTCAGGGGCTATGGCTACACCTTC.

This chain joins TRBV2 and TRBJ2-3; 8 positions agree with TRBD2. Germline V lookup: CDR1 SNHLY, CDR2 FYNNEI. The J segment lost 3 bases and the V segment lost 6 bases, leaving 8 bases of the junction unmatched. This CDR3 spans 15 amino acids. CDR3 region: CASRPRSGSTDTQYF. In DNA, the CDR3 is TGTGCCAGCAGGCCGAGGAGCGGGAGTACAGATACGCAGTATTTT.

The V gene is TRBV7-2, the J gene TRBJ2-3, with 9 bases identical to TRBD1. The V gene end was trimmed by 4 bases and the J gene end by 4 bases; junction bases not matched to a gene: 6. Per the germline V gene, CDR1 is SGHTA and CDR2 is FQGNSA. This CDR3 has 15 residues. The CDR3 DNA sequence: TGTGCCAGCAGCTCCGGACAGGGGACCCCAGATACGCAGTATTTT. Its translation is CASSSGQGTPDTQYF.

The table lists this clone with a few counts. The chain joins TRBV6-5 to TRBJ2-7; 7 nucleotides line up with TRBD1. The length of the CDR3 is 15 residues. The V gene end was trimmed by 4 bases and the J gene end by 3 bases; junction bases not matched to a gene: 9. In germline, CDR1 is MNHEY, CDR2 SVGAGI. As DNA, the CDR3 is TGTGCCAGCAGTTCGCCGGGACAGAAGGTCTACGAGCAGTACTTC. As protein: CASSSPGQKVYEQYF.

The V gene is TRBV2, the J gene TRBJ2-2, with D possibly TRBD1 on 6 matching bases. Trimming pared 8 bases from V and 2 bases from J, leaving 12 bases between. The CDR3 length is 14 residues. Germline V lookup: CDR1 SNHLY, CDR2 FYNNEI. This CDR3 reads CASHSTGNTGELFF. The CDR3 region has the DNA TGTGCCAGCCATTCGACAGGAAACACCGGGGAGCTGTTTTTT.

The rearrangement links TRBV7-6 to TRBJ1-1; D call uncertain. With 1 base removed from V and 8 bases from J, the gap between germline ends came to 5 bases. Germline V gene sequence: CDR1 SGHVS, CDR2 FNYEAQ. The CDR3 is made up of 11 amino acids. In DNA form, the CDR3 reads TGTGCCAGCAGCTTAGAGGTAGAAGCTTTCTTT. This sequence encodes CASSLEVEAFF.

This clone occurred a few times. The J gene is TRBJ2-5, the V gene TRBV30, with TRBD1 as a possible D gene (6 bases). The DNA end lines up better with TRBJ2-7; the J call may be wrong. Germline values: CDR1 GTSNPN, CDR2 SVGIG (reference sequence). CDR3 length equals 15 residues. This CDR3 is CAWSVGSGQFNEQYF. The CDR3 region has the DNA TGTGCCTGGAGTGTGGGCTCAGGACAGTTCAACGAGCAGTACTTC.

This clone turned up a few times. The rearrangement links TRBV30 to TRBJ1-5; TRBD1 is a possible D gene (5 bases). V gave up 3 bases and J gave up 0 bases, with 9 bases separating them. The germline CDR1 and CDR2 sequences are GTSNPN and SVGIG (reference sequence). The CDR3 extends over 14 amino acids. Here the CDR3 reads CAWRDIGSNQPQHF. For the CDR3, the DNA is TGTGCCTGGAGGGACATTGGTAGCAATCAGCCCCAGCATTTT.

V usage is TRBV11-2 and J usage is TRBJ2-7; D may correspond to TRBD1 or TRBD2 (5 bases each). The germline CDR1 and CDR2 sequences are SGHAT and FQNNGV. Deletions cut 5 bases from V and 6 bases from J, with 14 bases between. This CDR3 contains 13 residues. CDR3: CASSRGALAEQYF. For the CDR3, the DNA is TGTGCCAGCAGCCGAGGGGCGCTTGCCGAGCAGTACTTC.

The chain joins TRBV13 to TRBJ2-3, with TRBD2 matching over 9 bases. The germline CDR1 and CDR2 sequences are PRHDT and FYEKMQ (reference sequence). The J segment lost 7 bases and the V segment lost 6 bases, leaving 14 bases of the junction unmatched. The CDR3 length is 16 residues. This chain's CDR3 is CASSSSSSGSLNTQYF. The CDR3 coding sequence is TGTGCCAGCAGTTCCTCTAGTAGCGGGAGTTTGAATACGCAGTATTTT. Combining the CDR3 with reference TRBV13 and TRBJ2-3 gives the whole variable domain AAGVIQSPRHLIKEKRETATLKCYPIPRHDTVYWYQQGPGQDPQFLISFYEKMQSDKGSIPDRFSAQQFSDYHSELNMSSLELGDSALYFCASSSSSSGSLNTQYFGPGTRLTVL.

A single count supports this clone. The V gene is TRBV9, the J gene TRBJ2-7; 8 nucleotides align to TRBD2. CDR3 size: 15 residues. CDR1 and CDR2 from the germline V gene are SGDLS and YYNGEE. V was pared by 4 bases and J by 4 bases, with 10 bases of the junction left unmatched. The CDR3 reads CASSPGGGGLYEQYF. As DNA, the CDR3 is TGTGCCAGCAGCCCCGGGGGGGGCGGTCTGTACGAGCAGTACTTC.

In regard to this clone: Additional DNA sequences in this sample encode the identical CDR3. The V and J genes are TRBV2 and TRBJ1-2; no definite D call. Germline-derived CDR1 and CDR2 are SNHLY and FYNNEI. Between the trimmed V and J ends, which lost 4 bases and 2 bases, there was a span of 8 bases. This CDR3 is 13 amino acids long. CDR3 sequence (DNA): TGTGCCAGCAGTGGCGACACCAACTATGGCTACACCTTC. It codes for CASSGDTNYGYTF.

This chain connects TRBV11-2 to TRBJ1-6; D not resolved. From germline, CDR1 is SGHAT and CDR2 FQNNGV. The CDR3 length is 17 residues. The V end lost 4 bases, the J end lost 0 bases, and 13 bases lay between the germline ends. The CDR3 protein is CASSSDLGSSYNSPLHF. The CDR3 DNA reads as TGTGCCAGCAGCTCCGACCTCGGGAGCTCCTATAATTCACCCCTCCACTTT.

This chain joins TRBV6-1 and TRBJ1-1; weak D call: TRBD1 (6 bases). The CDR3 contains 13 residues. V lost 6 bases and J 8 bases, leaving 16 bases between the germline ends. Germline CDR1 MNHNS, CDR2 SASEGT. Written as DNA, the CDR3 is TGTGCCAGCAGGACGGGGGGCGCAGCAGAAGCTTTCTTT. Amino acid sequence: CASRTGGAAEAFF.

The chain joins TRBV7-2 to TRBJ2-1; D is unclear. The germline V and J ends were trimmed by 5 bases and 7 bases, with 12 bases remaining between them. This CDR3 comprises 13 residues. Per the germline V gene, CDR1 is SGHTA and CDR2 is FQGNSA. CDR3 sequence reads: CASSLAPVNEQFF. Here the CDR3 DNA reads TGTGCCAGCAGCCTCGCACCGGTGAATGAGCAGTTCTTC.

The gene calls are TRBV7-9 and TRBJ1-5; 7 nucleotides match TRBD1. With V trimmed by 4 bases and J by 9 bases, 9 bases remained unmatched. This CDR3 contains 14 residues. Germline values: CDR1 SEHNR, CDR2 FQNEAQ (reference sequence). The CDR3 DNA reads TGTGCCAGCAGCTCGGGACAGCTGCCAGGGCCCCAGCATTTT. Translated, it gives CASSSGQLPGPQHF.

This clone was observed a handful of times. V is TRBV6-1 and J is TRBJ1-1, with a weak D call TRBD1 (5 bases). CDR1 is MNHNS and CDR2 is SASEGT in the germline V gene. The CDR3 is 10 amino acids. The V and J ends lost 11 bases and 5 bases respectively, with 9 bases between them. CDR3 sequence reads: CAARGTEAFF. DNA for the CDR3: TGTGCCGCTCGGGGGACTGAAGCTTTCTTT.

The chain links TRBV5-4 to TRBJ2-2, with 11 bases matching TRBD2. From germline, CDR1 is SGHNT and CDR2 YYREEE (reference sequence). The trim removed 4 bases at V and 5 bases at J, leaving 7 bases unmatched. The CDR3 has 16 residues. CDR3 amino acids: CASSRLAGGRTGELFF. In nucleotides, the CDR3 is TGTGCCAGCAGCCGGCTAGCGGGAGGCAGGACCGGGGAGCTGTTTTTT. The full variable domain, in which reference TRBV5-4 and TRBJ2-2 provide the parts outside the CDR3, is ETGVTQSPTHLIKTRGQQVTLRCSSQSGHNTVSWYQQALGQGPQFIFQYYREEENGRGNFPPRFSGLQFPNYSSELNVNALELDDSALYLCASSRLAGGRTGELFFGEGSRLTVL.